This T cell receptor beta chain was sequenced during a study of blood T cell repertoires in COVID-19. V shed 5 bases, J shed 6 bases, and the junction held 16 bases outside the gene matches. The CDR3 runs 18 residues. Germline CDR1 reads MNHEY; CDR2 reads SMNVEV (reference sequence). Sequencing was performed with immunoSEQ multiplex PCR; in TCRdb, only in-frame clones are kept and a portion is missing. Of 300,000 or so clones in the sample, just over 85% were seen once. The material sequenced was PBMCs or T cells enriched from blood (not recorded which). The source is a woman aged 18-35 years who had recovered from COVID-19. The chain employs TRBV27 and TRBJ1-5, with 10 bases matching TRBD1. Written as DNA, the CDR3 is TGTGCCAGCAGTCTGACCCTTACCTGGACAGGGGGAAGTCAGCCCCAGCATTTT. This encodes CASSLTLTWTGGSQPQHF.